Listed here is a single T cell receptor beta chain. This sample is part of a study of blood T cell repertoires in COVID-19. The CDR3 is made up of 11 amino acids. V was trimmed by 0 bases and J by 9 bases, leaving 3 bases between them. The data were produced by immunoSEQ multiplex PCR, yet TCRdb's version contains in-frame clones alone and is incomplete. The sample holds 430,000 or so clones, approximately 90% seen once. The clonotype was recovered from a woman aged 40 to 50 who had recovered from COVID-19. Sequenced: PBMCs or T cells enriched from blood (not recorded which). The rearrangement joins TRBV12-3 or TRBV12-4 to TRBJ2-1; no clear D. CDR3 in amino acids: CASSLASEQFF. The CDR3 nucleotides are TGTGCCAGCAGTTTAGCGAGTGAGCAGTTCTTC.